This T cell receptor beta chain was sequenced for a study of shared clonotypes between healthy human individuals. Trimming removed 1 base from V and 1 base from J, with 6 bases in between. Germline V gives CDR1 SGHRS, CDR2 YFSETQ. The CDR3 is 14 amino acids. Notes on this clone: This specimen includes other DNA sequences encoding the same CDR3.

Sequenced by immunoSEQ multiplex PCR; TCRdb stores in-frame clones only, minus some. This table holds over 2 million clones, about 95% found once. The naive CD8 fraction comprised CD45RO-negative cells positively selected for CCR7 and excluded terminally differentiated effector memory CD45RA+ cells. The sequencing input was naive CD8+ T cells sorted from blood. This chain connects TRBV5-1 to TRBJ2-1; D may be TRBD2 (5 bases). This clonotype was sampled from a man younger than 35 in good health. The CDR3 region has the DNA TGCGCCAGCAGCTTGTCGGGATCCTACAATGAGCAGTTCTTC. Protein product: CASSLSGSYNEQFF. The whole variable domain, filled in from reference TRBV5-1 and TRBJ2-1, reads KAGVTQTPRYLIKTRGQQVTLSCSPISGHRSVSWYQQTPGQGLQFLFEYFSETQRNKGNFPGRFSGRQFSNSRSEMNVSTLELGDSALYLCASSLSGSYNEQFFGPGTRLTVL.